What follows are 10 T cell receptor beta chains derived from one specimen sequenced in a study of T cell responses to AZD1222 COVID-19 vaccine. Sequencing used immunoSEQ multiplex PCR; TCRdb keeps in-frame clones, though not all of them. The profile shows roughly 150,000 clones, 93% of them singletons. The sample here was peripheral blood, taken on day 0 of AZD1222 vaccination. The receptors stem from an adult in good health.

The CDR3 loop reads CSVRPRLAGGKFF. CDR3 DNA: TGCAGCGTTCGACCCCGGTTAGCGGGAGGAAAATTCTTC. The J gene is TRBJ2-1, the V gene TRBV29-1, with TRBD2 identical over 10 bases. The CDR3 has 13 amino acids. Germline CDR1 is SQVTM and CDR2 is ANQGSEA. V gave up 5 bases and J gave up 16 bases; unmatched junction bases: 14.

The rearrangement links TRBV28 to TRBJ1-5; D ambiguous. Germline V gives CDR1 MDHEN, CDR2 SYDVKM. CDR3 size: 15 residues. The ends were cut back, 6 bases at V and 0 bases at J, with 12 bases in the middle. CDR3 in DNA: TGTGCCAGCAGAAAACCGGTTTATAGCAATCAGCCCCAGCATTTT. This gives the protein CASRKPVYSNQPQHF.

This chain's CDR3 is CSVTDTSTDTQYF. CDR3 sequence (DNA): TGCAGCGTTACAGACACTAGCACAGATACGCAGTATTTT. The V call is TRBV29-1, the J call TRBJ2-3; D remains unclear. Germline V lookup: CDR1 SQVTM, CDR2 ANQGSEA. Deletions cut 5 bases from V and 0 bases from J, with 9 bases between. The CDR3 is 13 residues long.

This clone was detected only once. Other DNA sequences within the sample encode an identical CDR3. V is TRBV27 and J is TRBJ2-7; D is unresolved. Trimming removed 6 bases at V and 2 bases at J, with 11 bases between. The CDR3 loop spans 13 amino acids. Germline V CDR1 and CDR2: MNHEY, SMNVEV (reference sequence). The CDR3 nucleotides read TGTGCCAGCAGCCTTGATAGGGCCTACGAGCAGTACTTC. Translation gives CASSLDRAYEQYF.

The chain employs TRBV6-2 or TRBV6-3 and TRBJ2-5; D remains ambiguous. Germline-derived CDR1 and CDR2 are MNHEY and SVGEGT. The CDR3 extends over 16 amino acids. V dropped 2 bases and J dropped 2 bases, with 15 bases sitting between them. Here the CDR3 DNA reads TGTGCCAGCAGTTACGTTCCGACTCACCCACAAGAGACCCAGTACTTC. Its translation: CASSYVPTHPQETQYF.

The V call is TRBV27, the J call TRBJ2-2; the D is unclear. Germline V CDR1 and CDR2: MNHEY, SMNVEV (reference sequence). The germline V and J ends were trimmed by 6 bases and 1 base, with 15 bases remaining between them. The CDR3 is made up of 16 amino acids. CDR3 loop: CASRALSTENTGELFF. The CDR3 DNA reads TGTGCCAGCAGAGCACTCTCGACGGAGAACACCGGGGAGCTGTTTTTT.

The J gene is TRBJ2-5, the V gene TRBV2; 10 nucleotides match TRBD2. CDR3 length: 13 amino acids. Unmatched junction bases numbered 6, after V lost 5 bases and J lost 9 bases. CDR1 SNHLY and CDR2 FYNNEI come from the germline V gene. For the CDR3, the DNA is TGTGCCAGCAGTTCCGGGACTAGCGTCCCCCAGTACTTC. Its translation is CASSSGTSVPQYF.

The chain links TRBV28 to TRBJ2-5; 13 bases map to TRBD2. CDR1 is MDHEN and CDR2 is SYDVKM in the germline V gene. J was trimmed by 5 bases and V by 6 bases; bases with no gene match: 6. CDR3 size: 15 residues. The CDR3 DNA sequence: TGTGCCAGCAGACCGGGACTAGCGGGATGGGAGACCCAGTACTTC. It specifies CASRPGLAGWETQYF.

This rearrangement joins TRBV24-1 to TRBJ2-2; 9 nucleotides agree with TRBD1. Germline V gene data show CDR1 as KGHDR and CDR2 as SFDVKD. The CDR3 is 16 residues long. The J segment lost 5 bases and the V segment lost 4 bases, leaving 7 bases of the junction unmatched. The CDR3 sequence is CATSEPGQGVTGELFF. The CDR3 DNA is TGTGCCACCAGTGAGCCGGGACAGGGAGTTACCGGGGAGCTGTTTTTT.

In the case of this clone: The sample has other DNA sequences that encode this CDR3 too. The chain's CDR3 is CASSFGLDYEQYF. For the CDR3, the DNA is TGTGCCAGCAGTTTCGGACTAGACTACGAGCAGTACTTC. This rearrangement joins TRBV12-3 or TRBV12-4 to TRBJ2-7; the match to TRBD2 covers 7 bases. The CDR3 is made up of 13 amino acids. The V gene end was trimmed by 3 bases and the J gene end by 3 bases; junction bases not matched to a gene: 2.